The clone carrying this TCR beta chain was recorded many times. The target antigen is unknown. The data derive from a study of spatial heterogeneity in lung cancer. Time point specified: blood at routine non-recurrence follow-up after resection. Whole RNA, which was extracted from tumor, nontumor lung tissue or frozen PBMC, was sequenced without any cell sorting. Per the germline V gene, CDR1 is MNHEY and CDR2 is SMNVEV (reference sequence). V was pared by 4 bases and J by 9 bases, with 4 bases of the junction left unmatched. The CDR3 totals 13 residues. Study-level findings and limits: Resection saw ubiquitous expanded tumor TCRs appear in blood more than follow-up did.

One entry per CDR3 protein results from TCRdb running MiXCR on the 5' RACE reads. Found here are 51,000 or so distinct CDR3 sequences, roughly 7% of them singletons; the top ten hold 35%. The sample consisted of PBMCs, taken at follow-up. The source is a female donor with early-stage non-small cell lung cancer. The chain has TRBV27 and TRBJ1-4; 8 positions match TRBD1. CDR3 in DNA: TGTGCCAGCAGTTCCGACAGGGGCAAAAAACTGTTTTTT. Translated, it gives CASSSDRGKKLFF.